This entry lists 23 T cell receptor beta chains sequenced from one sample in a study of Ad26.COV2.S vaccination and SARS-CoV-2 variants. The table came from immunoSEQ multiplex PCR; TCRdb's copy has only in-frame clones and leaves some out. Among fewer than 500,000 clones listed, roughly 90% were seen once. Treatment in this sample: around 19 received Ad26.COV2.S at low or high dose, single or two shots; roughly five received placebo; per-sample allocation not given. Collection of the samples took place on day 63 after the first injection of vaccine or placebo. The sample in question was peripheral blood, obtained in a trial of Ad26.COV2.S vaccine versus placebo. The source is a person aged 18-60 years who received the Ad26.COV2.S COVID-19 vaccine or a placebo.

This clone was seen a few times. The CDR3 is CASSQDDTGGAYGYTF. CDR3 DNA sequence: TGCGCCAGCAGCCAAGATGACACAGGGGGCGCCTATGGCTACACCTTC. V and J are TRBV4-1 and TRBJ1-2; 9 bases align to TRBD1. Germline trimming cut 0 bases from V and 4 bases from J; bases unmatched to any gene: 6. CDR3 size: 16 residues. The germline V gene encodes CDR1 MGHRA and CDR2 YSYEKL.

The chain employs TRBV4-3 and TRBJ2-7, with a possible D match to TRBD2 (5 bases). Between the trimmed V and J ends, which lost 2 bases and 1 base, there was a span of 12 bases. This CDR3 spans 15 amino acids. Germline V gene lookup returns CDR1 LGHNA and CDR2 YSLEER. The CDR3 nucleotides read TGCGCCAGCAGCCAATTCCGGGGATTGTCCTACGAGCAGTACTTC. Protein product: CASSQFRGLSYEQYF.

The CDR3 loop reads CASSLSGVNQPQHF. The CDR3 DNA reads TGTGCCAGCAGTTTAAGCGGGGTAAATCAGCCCCAGCATTTT. The V and J genes are TRBV28 and TRBJ1-5; D gene unclear. Germline values: CDR1 MDHEN, CDR2 SYDVKM. CDR3 length: 14 amino acids. Trimming pared 2 bases from V and 4 bases from J, leaving 9 bases between.

The CDR3 DNA sequence: TGTGCCAGCAGCACGGGACGGGCAGACTACAATGAGCAGTTCTTC. It codes for CASSTGRADYNEQFF. The V and J genes are TRBV7-3 and TRBJ2-1, with D perhaps given as TRBD1 or TRBD2 (5 bases each). This CDR3 spans 15 amino acids. The germline V gene has CDR1 SGHTA and CDR2 FQGTGA. The V gene lost 5 bases and the J gene lost 3 bases, with 14 bases spanning the gap.

The chain uses TRBV18 and TRBJ2-3, with 8 bases that match TRBD1. Germline V gives CDR1 KGHSH, CDR2 LQKENI. With 6 bases clipped from V and 2 bases from J, the junction kept 1 base outside the gene matches. This CDR3 comprises 13 residues. CDR3 residues: CASSTGATDTQYF. The CDR3 DNA reads as TGTGCCAGCTCGACAGGGGCCACAGATACGCAGTATTTT.

In regard to this clone: The limits of the CDR3 on the DNA are not certain, so only TCRdb's listed CDR3 is given. This sequence joins TRBV3-1 (or the pseudogene TRBV3-2) and TRBJ2-3; the table's D call TRBD1 went unverified against the DNA. From its first to its last residue, the CDR3 has 13 amino acids. Germline CDR1 reads LGHDT; CDR2 reads YNNKEL (reference sequence). The CDR3 region is CASSQEVGPGSSF.

J is TRBJ2-3 and V is TRBV19; 7 bases agree with TRBD2. Germline lookup yields CDR1 LNHDA and CDR2 SQIVND (reference sequence). With 5 bases clipped from V and 3 bases from J, the junction kept 11 bases outside the gene matches. The CDR3 length is 16 residues. CDR3 sequence (DNA): TGTGCCAGTAGTTCGGAGCTAGCGGTATGGACAGATACGCAGTATTTT. Translation: CASSSELAVWTDTQYF.

The chain uses TRBV28 and TRBJ1-5; no clear D gene. CDR1 is MDHEN and CDR2 is SYDVKM in the germline V gene. The length of the CDR3 is 12 residues. V shed 2 bases and J shed 4 bases, with 3 bases lying between them. The CDR3 loop is CASSLENQPQHF. In DNA form, the CDR3 reads TGTGCCAGCAGTTTAGAGAATCAGCCCCAGCATTTT. The variable domain in full, with the rest retrieved from reference TRBV28 and TRBJ1-5, is DVKVTQSSRYLVKRTGEKVFLECVQDMDHENMFWYRQDPGLGLRLIYFSYDVKMKEKGDIPEGYSVSREKKERFSLILESASTNQTSMYLCASSLENQPQHFGDGTRLSIL.

This rearrangement joins TRBV5-1 to TRBJ2-7; 7 bases are shared with TRBD1. Per the germline V gene, CDR1 is SGHRS and CDR2 is YFSETQ. Trimming cost V 4 bases and J 4 bases; bases outside gene matches: 8. The CDR3 runs to 14 residues. As DNA, the CDR3 is TGCGCCAGCAGCCGATGGGACAGCCTTTACGAGCAGTACTTC. It specifies CASSRWDSLYEQYF.

The V gene is TRBV11-3, the J gene TRBJ2-1; weak D call: TRBD2 (7 bases). CDR3 length equals 16 residues. Trimming took 2 bases from V and 2 from J, leaving 13 bases between them. Germline loops: CDR1 SGHNT, CDR2 YENEEA. The CDR3: CASSLFGGGAYNEQFF. The CDR3 nucleotides are TGTGCCAGCAGCTTATTCGGAGGGGGGGCCTACAATGAGCAGTTCTTC. The entire variable domain, with the rest obtained from reference TRBV11-3 and TRBJ2-1, is as follows: EAGVVQSPRYKIIEKKQPVAFWCNPISGHNTLYWYLQNLGQGPELLIRYENEEAVDDSQLPKDRFSAERLKGVDSTLKIQPAELGDSAVYLCASSLFGGGAYNEQFFGPGTRLTVL.

The chain joins TRBV11-2 to TRBJ1-3; D gene ambiguous. The V end lost 0 bases, the J end lost 7 bases, and 10 bases lay between the germline ends. Germline loops: CDR1 SGHAT, CDR2 FQNNGV. The CDR3 loop spans 14 amino acids. DNA for the CDR3: TGTGCCAGCAGCTTAGACAGCTTCGGGAACACCATATATTTT. As protein: CASSLDSFGNTIYF.

V gene TRBV30 combines with J gene TRBJ1-2, with TRBD1 matching over 8 bases. CDR3 length: 11 residues. CDR1 is GTSNPN and CDR2 is SVGIG in the germline V gene (reference sequence). The trim removed 6 bases at V and 8 bases at J, leaving 5 bases unmatched. CDR3 residues: CACPRGLGYTF. The CDR3 nucleotides are TGTGCCTGCCCCAGGGGGCTGGGCTACACCTTC.

The chain couples TRBV19 to TRBJ2-1, with D maybe TRBD2 (5 bases). Between the trimmed V and J ends, which lost 3 bases and 2 bases, there was a span of 8 bases. In germline, CDR1 is LNHDA, CDR2 SQIVND (reference sequence). The CDR3 is 14 amino acids. CDR3 nucleotide sequence: TGTGCCAGTAGTATTAGCGCCGCCTACAATGAGCAGTTCTTC. As protein: CASSISAAYNEQFF.

V is TRBV29-1 and J is TRBJ2-3; TRBD1 matches 9 bases. Per germline, CDR1 SQVTM and CDR2 ANQGSEA. The length of the CDR3 is 14 residues. V lost 5 bases to trimming and J lost 5 bases; unmatched junction nucleotides: 8. The CDR3 sequence: CSVFGTGSLDTQYF. The CDR3 coding sequence is TGCAGCGTTTTCGGGACAGGGAGTTTAGATACGCAGTATTTT.

The chain joins TRBV27 to TRBJ2-3; TRBD2 agrees at 7 bases. The CDR3 is made up of 16 amino acids. V gave up 0 bases and J gave up 1 base; unmatched junction bases: 4. CDR1 is MNHEY, CDR2 SMNVEV, per germline (reference sequence). In nucleotides, the CDR3 is TGTGCCAGCAGTTTATCGGGCGGGAGCGGCACAGATACGCAGTATTTT. Its translation is CASSLSGGSGTDTQYF.

The CDR3 loop is CAIPGQTYEQYF. CDR3 bases: TGTGCCATCCCGGGACAAACCTACGAGCAGTACTTC. The chain is built from TRBV10-3 and TRBJ2-7; D is perhaps TRBD1 (6 bases). The V gene's germline CDR1 is ENHRY and CDR2 SYGVKD. With 8 bases removed from V and 2 bases from J, the gap between germline ends came to 10 bases. The CDR3 consists of 12 residues.

The rearrangement uses TRBV6-2 or TRBV6-3 and TRBJ1-5, with 10 bases aligning to TRBD1. J lost 7 bases, V lost 2 bases, and 5 bases had no gene match. The germline V gene has CDR1 MNHEY and CDR2 SVGEGT. This CDR3 contains 15 residues. Here the CDR3 reads CASSYGTGEIQPQHF. CDR3 DNA: TGTGCCAGCAGTTACGGGACAGGGGAGATACAGCCCCAGCATTTT.

This clone showed up just a few times. The chain couples TRBV10-3 to TRBJ1-2; no clear D gene. The V end was cut by 5 bases, the J end by 4 bases, with 11 bases between. This CDR3 spans 13 amino acids. Per the germline V gene, CDR1 is ENHRY and CDR2 is SYGVKD. CDR3 DNA sequence: TGTGCCATCAGTAGCCCCCAGCTCTATGGCTACACCTTC. Amino acid sequence: CAISSPQLYGYTF.

The DNA of the CDR3 is TGTGCCAGCAGTGAAGTAACGTTCCCCAATCAGCCCCAGCATTTT. Encoded protein: CASSEVTFPNQPQHF. The gene calls are TRBV2 and TRBJ1-5; no reliable D call. CDR1 and CDR2 (germline): SNHLY, FYNNEI. Trimming pared 1 base from V and 3 bases from J, leaving 10 bases between. This CDR3 has 15 amino acids.

J is TRBJ2-1 and V is TRBV4-3; 10 bases fit TRBD1. Trimming took 5 bases from V and 4 from J; bases not matched to a gene: 5. CDR3 size: 15 residues. The V gene's germline CDR1 is LGHNA and CDR2 YSLEER. The DNA for the CDR3 is TGCGCCAGCAGCTCCCGACAGGGGGCTTACAATGAGCAGTTCTTC. Protein product: CASSSRQGAYNEQFF.

The chain couples TRBV6-4 to TRBJ2-2; D gene unclear. The V and J ends lost 3 bases and 10 bases respectively, with 12 bases between them. Germline assignment: CDR1 MRHNA and CDR2 SNTAGT. There are 13 residues in the CDR3. The CDR3 protein is CASSESEHPELFF. For the CDR3, the DNA is TGTGCCAGCAGTGAGTCGGAACACCCGGAGCTGTTTTTT.

This clone was counted once. CDR3 sequence reads: CASSPSRNTGELFF. CDR3 bases: TGTGCCAGCAGCCCCTCTAGAAACACCGGGGAGCTGTTTTTT. The V gene is TRBV11-3, the J gene TRBJ2-2; no firm D call. Germline values: CDR1 SGHNT, CDR2 YENEEA. The CDR3 is made up of 14 amino acids. The V end was cut by 5 bases, the J end by 2 bases, with 9 bases between.

This chain joins TRBV19 and TRBJ2-7; 8 positions match TRBD2. V dropped 1 base and J dropped 3; count of bases not matched to a gene: 5. Germline values: CDR1 LNHDA, CDR2 SQIVND (reference sequence). This CDR3 region has 15 residues. The CDR3 DNA reads as TGTGCCAGTAGTATAGCGGGAGGGGGAGACTACGAGCAGTACTTC. Translation: CASSIAGGGDYEQYF.